Shown below are 25 T cell receptor beta chains from a single sample sequenced in a study of CD4 T cells in relation to SARS-CoV-2 and coronaviruses. Before the COVID-19 pandemic, during about 2011-2019, CD4+ T cells were taken from unexposed donors. Measured with immunoSEQ multiplex PCR; TCRdb has only the in-frame clones, and not every one. This sample carries tens of thousands of clones, 80% to 90% of them seen once, and the ten largest clones take roughly 1.4%. The material sequenced was memory CD4+ T cells from PBMCs. The receptors come from a human donor in good health.

This clone was detected only once. This sequence joins TRBV7-8 and TRBJ2-5; 7 positions match TRBD2. This CDR3 is 13 amino acids long. Germline values: CDR1 SGHVS, CDR2 FQNEAQ. V lost 1 base to trimming and J lost 9 bases; unmatched junction nucleotides: 5. The CDR3 DNA reads TGTGCCAGCAGCTTAGTACTAGCGAGTCCCCAGTACTTC. Translation: CASSLVLASPQYF.

This clone was observed a handful of times. The chain has TRBV6-6 and TRBJ2-3; 7 bases match TRBD1. The CDR3 covers 15 residues. J gave up 0 bases and V 5 bases, and 5 bases lay outside the gene matches. Looked up from germline, CDR1 is MNHNY and CDR2 is SVGAGI (reference sequence). Here the CDR3 reads CASSDGQASTDTQYF. CDR3 DNA: TGTGCCAGCAGTGACGGACAGGCTAGCACAGATACGCAGTATTTT.

The rearrangement uses TRBV5-1 and TRBJ1-5; D may be TRBD1 (6 bases). V was clipped by 0 bases and J by 3 bases, with 10 bases between them. In germline, CDR1 is SGHRS, CDR2 YFSETQ. This CDR3 comprises 15 residues. The CDR3 DNA is TGCGCCAGCAGCTTGGCGGCAGGGGACAATCAGCCCCAGCATTTT. It specifies CASSLAAGDNQPQHF.

This chain uses TRBV4-1 with TRBJ1-2, with a weak D call TRBD1 (5 bases). Trimming took 2 bases from V and 3 from J, leaving 13 bases between them. CDR1 MGHRA and CDR2 YSYEKL come from the germline V gene. CDR3 length: 15 amino acids. The CDR3 here is CASSQPPAGDYGYTF. The DNA of the CDR3 is TGCGCCAGCAGCCAACCCCCGGCGGGGGACTATGGCTACACCTTC.

CDR3 protein: CASSSDRGLSFAEAFF. CDR3 sequence (DNA): TGTGCCAGCAGCTCAGACAGGGGGTTATCGTTCGCTGAAGCTTTCTTT. The chain carries TRBV11-2 and TRBJ1-1, with 9 bases fitting TRBD1. Germline V lookup: CDR1 SGHAT, CDR2 FQNNGV. There are 16 residues in the CDR3. V dropped 4 bases and J dropped 6; count of bases not matched to a gene: 12.

The chain is built from TRBV15 and TRBJ1-5; TRBD1 is a possible D gene (5 bases). The length of the CDR3 is 15 residues. Germline CDR1 reads LNHNV; CDR2 reads YYDKDF (reference sequence). The V gene lost 5 bases and the J gene lost 5 bases, with 16 bases spanning the gap. The CDR3 sequence: CATSGAGKDDQPQHF. As DNA, the CDR3 is TGTGCCACCAGCGGGGCGGGGAAGGATGATCAGCCCCAGCATTTT.

This clone was observed a handful of times. This sequence joins TRBV10-2 and TRBJ2-3; 7 nucleotides agree with TRBD1. J gave up 2 bases and V 2 bases, and 7 bases lay outside the gene matches. Germline values: CDR1 WSHSY, CDR2 SAAADI. This CDR3 is built from 16 residues. The CDR3 spells CASSERGLIYTDTQYF. The CDR3 DNA is TGCGCCAGCAGTGAGAGGGGGCTGATTTACACAGATACGCAGTATTTT.

V and J are TRBV16 and TRBJ2-7, with D perhaps matching TRBD1 (6 bases). Germline V gene data show CDR1 as KGHSY and CDR2 as FQNENV. CDR3 length: 16 amino acids. Trimming stripped 2 bases from V and 6 bases from J, with 20 bases between. The CDR3 is CASSQNFGTPSGEQYF. The CDR3 DNA follows: TGTGCCAGCAGCCAAAATTTTGGGACACCGTCTGGCGAGCAGTACTTC.

The rearrangement joins TRBV5-1 to TRBJ2-7; unclear D gene. The V end lost 3 bases, the J end lost 0 bases, and 13 bases lay between the germline ends. There are 15 residues in the CDR3. Looked up from germline, CDR1 is SGHRS and CDR2 is YFSETQ. This CDR3 reads CASSSSGSRSYEQYF. For the CDR3, the DNA is TGCGCCAGCAGCTCCTCCGGGTCCCGCTCCTACGAGCAGTACTTC.

The chain has TRBV5-1 and TRBJ2-4; 9 bases fit TRBD2. The CDR3 sequence is 20 residues long. Germline CDR1 is SGHRS and CDR2 is YFSETQ. The junction had 14 bases not matched to a gene; V was cut back by 0 bases and J by 1 base. Here the CDR3 DNA reads TGCGCCAGCAGCTTGGTTAGGTACAGGGCGGGAGGGATGGCCAAAAACATTCAGTACTTC. It specifies CASSLVRYRAGGMAKNIQYF. Using reference TRBV5-1 and TRBJ2-4 for the parts outside the CDR3, the full variable domain is KAGVTQTPRYLIKTRGQQVTLSCSPISGHRSVSWYQQTPGQGLQFLFEYFSETQRNKGNFPGRFSGRQFSNSRSEMNVSTLELGDSALYLCASSLVRYRAGGMAKNIQYFGAGTRLSVL.

The CDR3 bases are TGTGCCAGCAGCCCCAGGACTAGTTCTGAGACCCAGTACTTC. This translates into CASSPRTSSETQYF. The rearrangement links TRBV5-5 to TRBJ2-5; 7 bases line up with TRBD2. Germline CDR1 is SGHKS and CDR2 is YYEKEE (reference sequence). The CDR3 consists of 14 residues. The V gene end was trimmed by 4 bases and the J gene end by 5 bases; junction bases not matched to a gene: 8.

This chain links TRBV4-1 with TRBJ2-6, with D perhaps matching TRBD2 (6 bases). CDR3 length: 17 residues. Trimming pared 4 bases from V and 0 bases from J, leaving 13 bases between. Germline-derived CDR1 and CDR2 are MGHRA and YSYEKL. This CDR3 is CASSRGTPDSGANVLTF. The DNA of the CDR3 is TGCGCCAGCAGCCGAGGGACTCCAGACTCTGGGGCCAACGTCCTGACTTTC.

J is TRBJ2-1 and V is TRBV5-8; 10 bases line up with TRBD2. Trimming took 1 base from V and 2 from J; bases not matched to a gene: 6. This CDR3 has 17 amino acids. CDR1 is SGHTS, CDR2 YDEGEE, per germline. The CDR3 sequence is CASSLMRAGGTYNEQFF. The CDR3 nucleotides are TGTGCCAGCAGCTTGATGAGAGCGGGAGGGACCTACAATGAGCAGTTCTTC.

The chain links TRBV10-3 to TRBJ2-7, with 11 bases fitting TRBD1. In germline, CDR1 is ENHRY, CDR2 SYGVKD. The CDR3 is 14 residues long. Germline trimming cut 10 bases from V and 7 bases from J; bases unmatched to any gene: 12. CDR3 residues: CATQGGQGAGEQYF. In DNA, the CDR3 is TGTGCCACTCAAGGAGGACAGGGGGCGGGGGAGCAGTACTTC.

V gene TRBV18 combines with J gene TRBJ2-7; D gene uncertain. V lost 6 bases to trimming and J lost 1 base, with 4 bases between them. Germline V lookup: CDR1 KGHSH, CDR2 LQKENI. This CDR3 has 11 residues. CDR3 sequence (DNA): TGTGCCAGCTCCACTTCCTACGAGCAGTACTTC. Protein: CASSTSYEQYF.

The rearrangement joins TRBV5-1 to TRBJ2-7; D perhaps matches TRBD2 (6 bases). This CDR3 has 14 residues. Trimming took 3 bases from V and 2 from J, leaving 12 bases between them. CDR1 and CDR2 (germline): SGHRS, YFSETQ. The CDR3 bases are TGCGCCAGCAGCTCCGGGAGTGTAGCCTACGAGCAGTACTTC. This sequence encodes CASSSGSVAYEQYF.

This chain links TRBV10-3 with TRBJ2-7; D tentatively reads TRBD1 or TRBD2 (7 bases each). V was shortened by 6 bases and J by 7 bases, with 16 bases between the two germline ends. Germline CDR1 and CDR2: ENHRY and SYGVKD. There are 13 residues in the CDR3. DNA for the CDR3: TGTGCCATCAGCAAAGACAGGGAGGGGGAGCAGTACTTC. This encodes CAISKDREGEQYF.

The V call is TRBV28, the J call TRBJ1-1, with D possibly being TRBD1 (5 bases). The CDR3 has 14 residues. V shed 2 bases and J shed 4 bases, with 11 bases lying between them. Germline CDR1 reads MDHEN; CDR2 reads SYDVKM. The DNA for the CDR3 is TGTGCCAGCAGTTTAGCCAGGGTCGGCACTGAAGCTTTCTTT. Translation: CASSLARVGTEAFF.

V is TRBV6-5 and J is TRBJ1-2, with TRBD1 as a possible D gene (5 bases). This CDR3 has 12 residues. The V end lost 2 bases, the J end lost 7 bases, and 8 bases lay between the germline ends. Germline-derived CDR1 and CDR2 are MNHEY and SVGAGI. The CDR3 loop reads CASSYPRGGYTF. In DNA, the CDR3 is TGTGCCAGCAGTTACCCAAGGGGTGGCTACACCTTC.

The V call is TRBV27, the J call TRBJ2-7; TRBD2 might be the D (5 bases). The CDR3 has 11 residues. From germline, CDR1 is MNHEY and CDR2 SMNVEV (reference sequence). V shed 6 bases and J shed 7 bases, with 10 bases lying between them. In nucleotides, the CDR3 is TGTGCCAGCAGGGACCGGAGGGAGCAGTACTTC. Residues: CASRDRREQYF.

The chain is built from TRBV10-3 and TRBJ1-6; possibly TRBD1 for D (5 bases). V was shortened by 2 bases and J by 7 bases, with 9 bases between the two germline ends. Germline loops: CDR1 ENHRY, CDR2 SYGVKD. The CDR3 spans 14 residues. The CDR3 loop reads CAISERQINSPLHF. The CDR3 DNA reads as TGTGCCATCAGTGAGCGACAGATAAATTCACCCCTCCACTTT.

Only a few counts were recorded for this clone. The chain uses TRBV19 and TRBJ2-7, with a possible D match to TRBD1 (5 bases). Germline CDR1 LNHDA, CDR2 SQIVND (reference sequence). V lost 5 bases, J lost 0 bases, and 11 bases lay in between. This CDR3 is 14 amino acids long. CDR3 sequence: CASSRQMSSYEQYF. CDR3 nucleotide sequence: TGTGCCAGTAGTCGACAGATGAGCTCCTACGAGCAGTACTTC.

This clone was seen only a few times. The V gene is TRBV7-9, the J gene TRBJ1-5, with D possibly TRBD1 on 5 matching bases. Germline CDR1 is SEHNR and CDR2 is FQNEAQ (reference sequence). Trimming left V 5 bases short and J 2 bases short, with 13 bases between. The CDR3 is 15 residues long. CDR3 bases: TGTGCCAGCAGCCCCGGGGCTAGAGGCAATCAGCCCCAGCATTTT. Encoded protein: CASSPGARGNQPQHF.

The rearrangement uses TRBV10-3 and TRBJ2-2, with 15 bases aligning to TRBD2. V was clipped by 4 bases and J by 8 bases; unmatched bases: 11. The CDR3 covers 18 residues. The germline gives CDR1 ENHRY, CDR2 SYGVKD. The DNA of the CDR3 is TGTGCCATCAGTGGTTCCCGGACTAGCGGGAGGGCCTCTGGGGAGCTGTTTTTT. Protein product: CAISGSRTSGRASGELFF.

The chain links TRBV6-1 to TRBJ2-7, with D perhaps matching TRBD2 (5 bases). The germline V gene has CDR1 MNHNS and CDR2 SASEGT. This CDR3 is built from 16 residues. Between the trimmed V and J ends, which lost 0 bases and 2 bases, there was a span of 14 bases. The CDR3 spells CASSEAFGVTPYEQYF. CDR3 bases: TGTGCCAGCAGTGAAGCTTTCGGGGTAACACCCTACGAGCAGTACTTC.